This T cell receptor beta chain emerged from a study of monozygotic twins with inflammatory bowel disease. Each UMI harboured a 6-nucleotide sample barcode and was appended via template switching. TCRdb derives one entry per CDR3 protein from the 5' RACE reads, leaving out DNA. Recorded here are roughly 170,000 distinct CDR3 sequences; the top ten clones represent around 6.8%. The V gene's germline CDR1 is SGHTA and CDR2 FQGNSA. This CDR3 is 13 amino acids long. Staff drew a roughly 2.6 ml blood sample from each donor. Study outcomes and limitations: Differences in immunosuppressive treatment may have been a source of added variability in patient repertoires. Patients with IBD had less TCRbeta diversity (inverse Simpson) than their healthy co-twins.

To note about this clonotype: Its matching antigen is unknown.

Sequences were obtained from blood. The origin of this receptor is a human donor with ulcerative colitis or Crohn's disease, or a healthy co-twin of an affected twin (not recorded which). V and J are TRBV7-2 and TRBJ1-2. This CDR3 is CASSSRQDYGYTF.